The T cell receptor (beta chain) under discussion was sequenced for a study of cytomegalovirus exposure and HLA in healthy donors. Study-level findings and limits: There were reportedly fewer N-insertions in an Asian-associated ancestry cluster than the roughly 700-donor mean, in a later analysis. Per a prior analysis, the majority of TCR beta V segments were productive roughly 90% or roughly 30% of the time.

The CDR3 sequence is 16 residues long. Trimming removed 5 bases from V and 1 base from J, with 14 bases in between. The germline V gene has CDR1 PRHDT and CDR2 FYEKMQ (reference sequence). Comments on this clone: Its matching antigen is unknown.

In the PCR, 60 Vbeta and 13 Jbeta primers were used. Only in-frame clones appear in the TCRdb table, and some are missing; sequencing was by immunoSEQ multiplex PCR. The sample records about 130,000 clones, 79% being singletons. V gene TRBV13 combines with J gene TRBJ2-2; TRBD2 is a possible D gene (5 bases). Sequencing input: PBMCs. The TCR was taken from a male donor in good health and CMV-seronegative. CDR3 nucleotide sequence: TGTGCCAGCAGCCCGTGGGGAGTTCAGAACACCGGGGAGCTGTTTTTT. It specifies CASSPWGVQNTGELFF.